This T cell receptor (beta chain) derives from a study of tumor-infiltrating lymphocytes in primary liver carcinoma. The CDR3 runs 14 residues. Germline V gene lookup returns CDR1 MDHEN and CDR2 SYDVKM. The ends were cut back, 4 bases at V and 3 bases at J, with 10 bases in the middle. Only a few counts were recorded for this clonotype. They got blood RNA out of unsorted whole blood and also pulled out germline DNA. Production of TCR beta cDNA used approximately 480 ng total RNA together with a constant-region primer. Three rounds of nested multiplex PCR with slightly modified ARM-PCR produced TCR beta libraries. For approximately 11 cycles apiece, the opening two PCR rounds ran with TRBV1-TRBV30 forward primers and a C-beta reverse primer. TCRdb fed the multiplex PCR reads into MiXCR, producing one record per CDR3 protein. The sample has about 320,000 distinct CDR3 sequences; 65% are singletons.

Material for sequencing was peripheral blood. This receptor was taken from a man in his forties with primary liver carcinoma and hepatitis B virus infection. V and J are TRBV28 and TRBJ2-4, with a tentative D call TRBD2 (5 bases). The CDR3 loop reads CASSSGSVKNIQYF. The CDR3 bases are TGTGCCAGCAGTTCGGGGTCCGTCAAAAACATTCAGTACTTC.